These 8 T cell receptor beta chains were sequenced from one sample in a study of neurological immune-mediated disorders (dated by TCRdb to the late 2010s). Library creation used 5' RACE. Sequenced on an Illumina HiSeq 2500. TCRdb applied fastp at Q25 and MiXCR to the public reads, then kept only in-frame beta chains. CDR3 protein sequences are deduplicated, and each keeps its most common genes and DNA. The table for this sample lists 33,000 or so distinct CDR3 sequences; less than 8.5% of them were counted only once. Together, the top ten hold roughly 4.5% of the sample. Input material: PBMCs. These receptors were collected from a middle-aged woman in good health.

This clonotype occurred many times. The chain employs TRBV7-9 and TRBJ2-5; D remains ambiguous. Deletions cut 3 bases from V and 3 bases from J, with 8 bases between. The CDR3 length is 13 residues. Germline values: CDR1 SEHNR, CDR2 FQNEAQ (reference sequence). CDR3 amino acids: CASSFPKKETQYF. The CDR3 region has the DNA TGTGCCAGCAGCTTCCCTAAAAAAGAGACCCAGTACTTC.

This clonotype was recorded many times. CDR3 residues: CASSLGQGNYGYTF. The CDR3 nucleotides read TGCGCCAGCAGCTTGGGACAGGGGAACTATGGCTACACCTTC. V usage is TRBV5-1 and J usage is TRBJ1-2; TRBD1 matches at 8 bases. The V and J ends lost 0 bases and 2 bases, in that order; junction bases with no gene match: 0. Germline V gene data show CDR1 as SGHRS and CDR2 as YFSETQ. CDR3 length equals 14 residues. Full variable domain (missing parts from reference TRBV5-1 and TRBJ1-2): KAGVTQTPRYLIKTRGQQVTLSCSPISGHRSVSWYQQTPGQGLQFLFEYFSETQRNKGNFPGRFSGRQFSNSRSEMNVSTLELGDSALYLCASSLGQGNYGYTFGSGTRLTVV.

The table lists this clonotype with many counts. V is TRBV7-9 and J is TRBJ1-2, with D tentatively TRBD1 (6 bases). Germline values: CDR1 SEHNR, CDR2 FQNEAQ (reference sequence). The length of the CDR3 is 16 residues. Trimming took 5 bases from V and 1 from J, leaving 17 bases between them. CDR3 nucleotides: TGTGCCAGCAGCCCCCAACAGGGCCCCAATAACTATGGCTACACCTTC. It is translated as CASSPQQGPNNYGYTF.

Note on this clonotype: At one boundary the junction diverges from the germline segment, which might be a read error. The chain recombines TRBV5-8 with TRBJ1-6; D not resolved. Germline V gene data show CDR1 as SGHTS and CDR2 as YDEGEE. The CDR3 is 11 residues long. As DNA, the CDR3 is TGTGCCAGCAGCTTGGCGAGCTGGACCACCTTT. Translated: CASSLASWTTF.

At least ten counts were recorded for this clonotype. V and J are TRBV9 and TRBJ2-7, with D unresolved. CDR1 SGDLS and CDR2 YYNGEE come from the germline V gene. The CDR3 is 14 amino acids. V was shortened by 0 bases and J by 2 bases, with 9 bases between the two germline ends. The CDR3 sequence is CASSVGVSAYEQYF. The CDR3 coding sequence is TGTGCCAGCAGCGTAGGGGTCAGTGCCTACGAGCAGTACTTC.

The genes are TRBV6-5 and TRBJ2-1; 10 bases map to TRBD2. Losses at the gene ends were 3 bases for V and 7 bases for J; bases not matched to a gene: 6. The V gene's germline CDR1 is MNHEY and CDR2 SVGAGI. The CDR3 has 15 amino acids. The CDR3 DNA reads as TGTGCCAGCAGTTATGCGCTAGCGGGAGCGAATGAGCAGTTCTTC. Encoded protein: CASSYALAGANEQFF.

This clonotype was recorded at least ten times. The rearrangement uses TRBV14 and TRBJ2-2, with unresolved D. This CDR3 is 15 amino acids long. Per the germline V gene, CDR1 is SGHDN and CDR2 is FVKESK. Trimming left V 0 bases short and J 3 bases short, with 8 bases between. The DNA for the CDR3 is TGTGCCAGCAGCCAAGATGTAGTGGACACCGGGGAGCTGTTTTTT. This codes for CASSQDVVDTGELFF.

This clonotype has at least ten counts. The J gene is TRBJ1-2, the V gene TRBV3-1; D gene uncertain. The germline V and J ends were trimmed by 3 bases and 1 base, with 12 bases remaining between them. This CDR3 has 15 amino acids. Germline V gene lookup returns CDR1 LGHDT and CDR2 YNNKEL (reference sequence). DNA of the CDR3: TGTGCCAGCAGCCATACAACGGGGTATAACTATGGCTACACCTTC. Its translation: CASSHTTGYNYGYTF.